This TCR beta chain is drawn from a study of T-cell memory formation after mild COVID-19. Study context: Each donor largely had its own TCR clusters.

This clonotype was seen a handful of times. Its cognate antigen is unknown. V was pared by 2 bases and J by 1 base, with 15 bases between. Germline CDR1 and CDR2: SGDLS and YYNGEE. The CDR3 covers 16 residues. Overall study findings and caveats: Researchers found some responding clones in pre-infection memory, a sign that cross-reactive memory joined.

TCRdb re-analysed the 5' RACE reads in MiXCR, keeping a single row per CDR3 protein. This sample has under 450,000 distinct CDR3 sequences; more than 20% occur once, and the top ten carry about an eighth. What was sequenced was PBMCs or a T cell subset sorted from them (not recorded which). The receptor was derived from an adult woman who had mild COVID-19 (a few samples of this study predate the infection). Cell type and time point are not known. The chain is built from TRBV9 and TRBJ1-1, with D hard to call. The DNA for the CDR3 is TGTGCCAGCAGCGTTCACCCCAGTGGTCGGAACACTGAAGCTTTCTTT. It codes for CASSVHPSGRNTEAFF. Combining the CDR3 with reference TRBV9 and TRBJ1-1 gives the whole variable domain DSGVTQTPKHLITATGQRVTLRCSPRSGDLSVYWYQQSLDQGLQFLIQYYNGEERAKGNILERFSAQQFPDLHSELNLSSLELGDSALYFCASSVHPSGRNTEAFFGQGTRLTVV.